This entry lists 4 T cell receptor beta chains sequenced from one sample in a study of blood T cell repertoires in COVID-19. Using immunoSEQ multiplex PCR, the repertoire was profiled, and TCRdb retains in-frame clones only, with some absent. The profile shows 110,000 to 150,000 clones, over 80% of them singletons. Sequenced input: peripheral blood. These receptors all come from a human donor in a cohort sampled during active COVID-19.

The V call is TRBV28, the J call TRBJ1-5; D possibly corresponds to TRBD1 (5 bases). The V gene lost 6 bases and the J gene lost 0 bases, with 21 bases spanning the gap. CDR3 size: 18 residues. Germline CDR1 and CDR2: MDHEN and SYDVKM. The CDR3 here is CASSYTLSKGHSNQPQHF. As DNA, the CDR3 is TGTGCCAGCAGCTACACCCTATCTAAAGGACATAGCAATCAGCCCCAGCATTTT. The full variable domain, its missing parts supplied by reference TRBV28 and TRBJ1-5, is DVKVTQSSRYLVKRTGEKVFLECVQDMDHENMFWYRQDPGLGLRLIYFSYDVKMKEKGDIPEGYSVSREKKERFSLILESASTNQTSMYLCASSYTLSKGHSNQPQHFGDGTRLSIL.

CDR3 residues: CASRGLAPGGTQYF. The CDR3 DNA sequence: TGTGCCAGCAGAGGACTAGCGCCAGGAGGGACCCAGTACTTC. The gene calls are TRBV11-1 and TRBJ2-5; TRBD2 matches 9 bases. The germline V gene has CDR1 SGHAT and CDR2 FQDESV (reference sequence). V was clipped by 6 bases and J by 7 bases; unmatched bases: 9. The CDR3 runs 14 residues.

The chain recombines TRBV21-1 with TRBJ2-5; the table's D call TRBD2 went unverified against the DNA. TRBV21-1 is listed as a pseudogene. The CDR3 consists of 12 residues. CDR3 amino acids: CATPPGGETQYF. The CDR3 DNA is TGTGCCACCCCCCCTGGGGGGGAGACCCAGTACTTC.

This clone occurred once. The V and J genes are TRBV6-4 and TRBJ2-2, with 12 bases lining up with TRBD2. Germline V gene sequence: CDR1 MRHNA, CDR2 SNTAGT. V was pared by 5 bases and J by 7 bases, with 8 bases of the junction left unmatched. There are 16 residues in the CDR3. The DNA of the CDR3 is TGTGCCAGCAGTCAAGAGACTAGCGGGAGCTTCGGGGAGCTGTTTTTT. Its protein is CASSQETSGSFGELFF.